Below are 28 T cell receptor beta chains sequenced from a single sample in a study of cytomegalovirus exposure and HLA in healthy donors. The PCR ran on 60 Vbeta and 13 Jbeta primers. The assay was immunoSEQ multiplex PCR, and TCRdb's table has in-frame clones only and misses some. Found here are around 140,000 clones, around 82% of them singletons; the top ten hold about 2.4%. The sequenced sample was PBMCs. The source of these receptors is a young woman in good health and CMV-seropositive.

This clone was counted once. The chain combines TRBV4-3 with TRBJ1-1; the D gene is possibly TRBD1 (5 bases). Trimming left V 3 bases short and J 8 bases short, with 16 bases between. Germline V gives CDR1 LGHNA, CDR2 YSLEER. The CDR3 is 14 amino acids. The CDR3 coding sequence is TGCGCCAGCAGCCAGGGCCCAGCAGGGCACGAAGCTTTCTTT. Translation gives CASSQGPAGHEAFF.

The chain employs TRBV19 and TRBJ1-5; D call uncertain. Germline loops: CDR1 LNHDA, CDR2 SQIVND (reference sequence). This CDR3 is built from 13 residues. V was pared by 5 bases and J by 7 bases, with 12 bases between. The CDR3, as DNA: TGTGCCAGTAGTGGAGGGATCGCGCAGCCCCAGCATTTT. Translation gives CASSGGIAQPQHF.

J is TRBJ1-6 and V is TRBV5-6; 9 bases fit TRBD1. Looked up from germline, CDR1 is SGHDT and CDR2 is YYEEEE. There are 15 residues in the CDR3. The ends lost 4 bases at V and 10 bases at J; junction bases unmatched: 9. CDR3 DNA sequence: TGTGCCAGCAGCCTAACCGGGACAGGGAACTCACCCCTCCACTTT. The encoded protein is CASSLTGTGNSPLHF.

This clone was found a few times. The chain employs TRBV11-1 and TRBJ2-5; a possible D gene is TRBD2 (7 bases). This CDR3 has 16 amino acids. Germline CDR1 SGHAT, CDR2 FQDESV (reference sequence). The V end lost 5 bases, the J end lost 5 bases, and 21 bases lay between the germline ends. The CDR3 bases are TGTGCCAGCAGCGGGGGGGGCGGCAGGGTAAAGGAGACCCAGTACTTC. It encodes CASSGGGGRVKETQYF.

The V and J genes are TRBV27 and TRBJ1-5, with 7 positions matching TRBD1. Unmatched junction bases numbered 6, after V lost 9 bases and J lost 4 bases. This CDR3 comprises 13 residues. Germline CDR1 MNHEY, CDR2 SMNVEV (reference sequence). The DNA of the CDR3 is TGTGCCAGTCAGGACAGGTTAAATCAGCCCCAGCATTTT. This sequence encodes CASQDRLNQPQHF.

The chain carries TRBV6-5 and TRBJ1-2; 9 bases match TRBD1. The V segment lost 5 bases and the J segment 3 bases; nucleotides outside the gene matches: 4. Germline V gene lookup returns CDR1 MNHEY and CDR2 SVGAGI. The CDR3 runs to 14 residues. In DNA, the CDR3 is TGTGCCAGCAGTACCGGACAGGGGCACTATGGCTACACCTTC. Translation: CASSTGQGHYGYTF.

The gene calls are TRBV19 and TRBJ1-2; 7 bases agree with TRBD1. Trimming at V came to 6 bases and at J to 4 bases, leaving 8 bases not matched to a gene. From germline, CDR1 is LNHDA and CDR2 SQIVND (reference sequence). The CDR3 loop spans 14 amino acids. DNA of the CDR3: TGTGCCAGTAGCCTATTACAGGGGACCTATGGCTACACCTTC. Protein product: CASSLLQGTYGYTF.

The chain has TRBV30 and TRBJ1-2, with 12 bases lining up with TRBD1. CDR1 and CDR2 from the germline V gene are GTSNPN and SVGIG (reference sequence). The CDR3 runs to 15 residues. With 0 bases clipped from V and 6 bases from J, the junction kept 5 bases outside the gene matches. CDR3 sequence: CAWSVGTGGFDGYTF. The CDR3 coding sequence is TGTGCCTGGAGTGTCGGGACAGGGGGCTTTGATGGCTACACCTTC.

The V and J genes are TRBV7-2 and TRBJ1-4; D ambiguous. The CDR3 is made up of 15 amino acids. Germline-derived CDR1 and CDR2 are SGHTA and FQGNSA. V lost 3 bases to trimming and J lost 1 base, with 9 bases between them. The CDR3 spells CASSFSGGTNEKLFF. DNA for the CDR3: TGTGCCAGCAGCTTCTCGGGTGGAACTAATGAAAAACTGTTTTTT.

The rearrangement joins TRBV20-1 to TRBJ2-7, with TRBD1 as a possible D gene (5 bases). V was cut by 6 bases and J by 6 bases, with 12 bases left in between. The CDR3 consists of 11 residues. Germline lookup yields CDR1 DFQATT and CDR2 SNEGSKA (reference sequence). The CDR3 loop is CSAPRGGEQYF. CDR3 nucleotide sequence: TGCAGTGCGCCTAGGGGTGGCGAGCAGTACTTC.

The V gene is TRBV5-4, the J gene TRBJ2-3; 11 nucleotides align to TRBD2. Germline V gene lookup returns CDR1 SGHNT and CDR2 YYREEE (reference sequence). V trimming: 4 bases; J trimming: 1 base; junction bases outside the gene matches: 8. The CDR3 consists of 17 residues. CDR3 loop: CASSASLLAGGTDTQYF. CDR3 nucleotide sequence: TGTGCCAGCAGCGCATCCTTACTAGCGGGGGGCACAGATACGCAGTATTTT.

The gene calls are TRBV4-1 and TRBJ2-5; possible D gene TRBD1, 6 bases. The CDR3 has 14 residues. Germline V lookup: CDR1 MGHRA, CDR2 YSYEKL. Trimming removed 8 bases from V and 5 bases from J, with 18 bases in between. CDR3 amino acids: CASGLGHPGETQYF. The CDR3 DNA is TGCGCCAGCGGGCTGGGACACCCCGGTGAGACCCAGTACTTC.

The chain combines TRBV7-8 with TRBJ2-5; 8 bases match TRBD2. This CDR3 region has 17 residues. CDR1 and CDR2 from the germline V gene are SGHVS and FQNEAQ. The trim removed 1 base at V and 3 bases at J, leaving 10 bases unmatched. The chain's CDR3 is CASSLEERGKIKETQYF. The CDR3 bases are TGTGCCAGCAGCTTAGAAGAGCGGGGGAAGATAAAAGAGACCCAGTACTTC. Full variable domain (rest looked up from reference TRBV7-8 and TRBJ2-5): GAGVSQSPRYKVAKRGQDVALRCDPISGHVSLFWYQQALGQGPEFLTYFQNEAQLDKSGLPSDRFFAERPEGSVSTLKIQRTQQEDSAVYLCASSLEERGKIKETQYFGPGTRLLVL.

Comments on this clone: The DNA is omitted, as the CDR3 cannot be located on it reliably, and the CDR3 follows TCRdb's listing. The CDR3 here is CASSKPRVGGGSETQYF. The rearrangement links TRBV21-1 to TRBJ2-5; the D call in the table, TRBD2, was not verified against the DNA. TRBV21-1 is flagged as a pseudogene. The CDR3 has 17 residues if both end residues are counted.

J is TRBJ2-3 and V is TRBV10-1, with no clear D. Germline V gene lookup returns CDR1 WNHNN and CDR2 SYGVQD (reference sequence). Between the trimmed V and J ends, which lost 3 bases and 0 bases, there was a span of 7 bases. This CDR3 region has 14 residues. For the CDR3, the DNA is TGCGCCAGCAGTGATTTTCGGAGCACAGATACGCAGTATTTT. It yields the protein CASSDFRSTDTQYF.

This clone has just a few counts. The rearrangement joins TRBV7-2 to TRBJ1-5; unclear D gene. Trimming left V 6 bases short and J 2 bases short, with 14 bases between. Germline-derived CDR1 and CDR2 are SGHTA and FQGNSA. The CDR3 is made up of 15 amino acids. In DNA form, the CDR3 reads TGTGCCAGCAGTCCACAGTCGAGAGGCAATCAGCCCCAGCATTTT. This gives the protein CASSPQSRGNQPQHF.

The chain combines TRBV5-1 with TRBJ2-3, with 11 bases identical to TRBD2. The CDR3 covers 14 residues. V gave up 0 bases and J gave up 6 bases; unmatched junction bases: 0. Germline lookup yields CDR1 SGHRS and CDR2 YFSETQ. The CDR3 DNA is TGCGCCAGCAGCTTGGGACTAGCGGGGGATACGCAGTATTTT. Protein: CASSLGLAGDTQYF.

In nucleotides, the CDR3 is TGTGCCAGCAGTGTTGTCGGGACAGGGGAGATGAACACTGAAGCTTTCTTT. It codes for CASSVVGTGEMNTEAFF. The chain combines TRBV25-1 with TRBJ1-1; TRBD1 agrees at 10 bases. CDR1 and CDR2 from the germline V gene are MGHDK and SYGVNS. The CDR3 runs 17 residues. V was pared by 4 bases and J by 0 bases, with 8 bases of the junction left unmatched. The full variable domain, rest sourced from reference TRBV25-1 and TRBJ1-1, is EADIYQTPRYLVIGTGKKITLECSQTMGHDKMYWYQQDPGMELHLIHYSYGVNSTEKGDLSSESTVSRIRTEHFPLTLESARPSHTSQYLCASSVVGTGEMNTEAFFGQGTRLTVV.

This clone appeared a single time. The chain joins TRBV9 to TRBJ2-1, with 8 bases matching TRBD2. Germline V gene data show CDR1 as SGDLS and CDR2 as YYNGEE. This CDR3 comprises 16 residues. The V segment lost 0 bases and the J segment 8 bases; nucleotides outside the gene matches: 10. The CDR3 nucleotides are TGTGCCAGCAGCGTAGCAGCGGGGGAGGGTTTTGATGAGCAGTTCTTC. Amino acid sequence: CASSVAAGEGFDEQFF.

The rearrangement uses TRBV28 and TRBJ1-3; the D gene is possibly TRBD1 (5 bases). V lost 4 bases and J 1 base, leaving 14 bases between the germline ends. The germline V gene has CDR1 MDHEN and CDR2 SYDVKM. CDR3 length: 16 residues. Written as DNA, the CDR3 is TGTGCCAGCAGTTCGGGGGGGGTTCTGTCTGGAAACACCATATATTTT. This gives the protein CASSSGGVLSGNTIYF. The complete variable domain, with remaining parts taken from reference TRBV28 and TRBJ1-3, reads DVKVTQSSRYLVKRTGEKVFLECVQDMDHENMFWYRQDPGLGLRLIYFSYDVKMKEKGDIPEGYSVSREKKERFSLILESASTNQTSMYLCASSSGGVLSGNTIYFGEGSWLTVV.

The chain has TRBV5-1 and TRBJ1-6, with D possibly being TRBD1 (6 bases). This CDR3 is 14 amino acids long. Germline CDR1 SGHRS, CDR2 YFSETQ. V lost 3 bases, J lost 7 bases, and 11 bases lay in between. The CDR3 DNA sequence: TGCGCCAGCAGCTGGGGACACGGAAATTCACCCCTCCACTTT. Translating gives CASSWGHGNSPLHF. The full variable domain, in which reference TRBV5-1 and TRBJ1-6 provide the parts outside the CDR3, is KAGVTQTPRYLIKTRGQQVTLSCSPISGHRSVSWYQQTPGQGLQFLFEYFSETQRNKGNFPGRFSGRQFSNSRSEMNVSTLELGDSALYLCASSWGHGNSPLHFGNGTRLTVT.

This chain joins TRBV2 and TRBJ1-2; TRBD1 might be the D (6 bases). Germline CDR1 is SNHLY and CDR2 is FYNNEI. The CDR3 runs 12 residues. The germline V and J ends were trimmed by 4 bases and 6 bases, with 9 bases remaining between them. The CDR3: CASSARGDGYTF. The CDR3 bases are TGTGCCAGCAGTGCCAGGGGTGATGGCTACACCTTC.

The genes are TRBV6-5 and TRBJ2-5; 11 bases match TRBD2. The CDR3 runs 12 residues. CDR1 is MNHEY, CDR2 SVGAGI, per germline. J lost 4 bases, V lost 9 bases, and 1 base had no gene match. In DNA form, the CDR3 reads TGTGCCAGTGGACTAGCGGGAGAGACCCAGTACTTC. This gives the protein CASGLAGETQYF.

This chain uses TRBV4-3 with TRBJ2-4, with 9 positions matching TRBD1. V lost 0 bases and J lost 2; bases outside the gene matches: 17. CDR3 length equals 21 residues. Germline CDR1 reads LGHNA; CDR2 reads YSLEER. The CDR3 DNA reads TGCGCCAGCAGCCAAGATTTATCGGGACAGGGATTTGAGTTTTCCAAAAACATTCAGTACTTC. Its translation: CASSQDLSGQGFEFSKNIQYF.

V gene TRBV6-1 combines with J gene TRBJ1-5, with 7 bases lining up with TRBD1. The germline CDR1 and CDR2 sequences are MNHNS and SASEGT. J was trimmed by 5 bases and V by 3 bases; bases with no gene match: 4. CDR3 length: 14 residues. The DNA for the CDR3 is TGTGCCAGCAGTGAGGAGGGGGCGCATCAGCCCCAGCATTTT. This gives the protein CASSEEGAHQPQHF.

The CDR3 DNA follows: TGTGCCAGTGACAGGGGGCTGAGCACTGAAGCTTTCTTT. Translation gives CASDRGLSTEAFF. The V gene is TRBV2, the J gene TRBJ1-1; 10 positions agree with TRBD1. Germline CDR1 SNHLY, CDR2 FYNNEI. V shed 9 bases, J shed 4 bases, and the junction held 5 bases outside the gene matches. This CDR3 comprises 13 residues.

Of note for this clone: The sample has other DNA sequences that encode this CDR3 too. The rearrangement joins TRBV5-8 to TRBJ1-5; D is possibly TRBD1 (6 bases). The CDR3 totals 15 residues. The germline V gene has CDR1 SGHTS and CDR2 YDEGEE. V dropped 4 bases and J dropped 4 bases, with 15 bases sitting between them. CDR3 sequence (DNA): TGTGCCAGCAGCGCAACAGGGACGAGAAATCAGCCCCAGCATTTT. Its protein is CASSATGTRNQPQHF.

The chain employs TRBV9 and TRBJ2-3; 10 nucleotides match TRBD2. Germline CDR1 SGDLS, CDR2 YYNGEE. The CDR3 covers 17 residues. J lost 1 base, V lost 0 bases, and 5 bases had no gene match. CDR3 region: CASSVASGTSGTDTQYF. The CDR3 DNA reads as TGTGCCAGCAGCGTAGCTTCCGGGACTAGCGGCACAGATACGCAGTATTTT.